Below, 14 T cell receptor beta chains from the same sample are listed, as sequenced in a study of shared clonotypes between healthy human individuals. Profiled with immunoSEQ multiplex PCR; TCRdb holds only in-frame clones, not every one. The sample lists about 2.3 million clones; about 92% were seen once. Sample: naive CD4+ T cells from PBMCs. Subset meaning: CD45RA+ positively selected. All receptors come from a man aged 18 to 30 in good health. Some clones in this sample may be carry-over from other donors' samples.

This clone appeared once. The chain is built from TRBV6-5 and TRBJ2-1, with D perhaps TRBD2 (6 bases). This CDR3 spans 15 amino acids. Trimming cost V 0 bases and J 9 bases, with 15 bases left between them. In germline, CDR1 is MNHEY, CDR2 SVGAGI. The DNA of the CDR3 is TGTGCCAGCAGTTACTCAACGGGAGTGGTTATTGAGCAGTTCTTC. Protein product: CASSYSTGVVIEQFF.

Concerning this clone: Other DNA sequences from this sample encode an identical CDR3 as well. The chain links TRBV10-3 to TRBJ1-5; possibly TRBD1 for D (5 bases). The germline V and J ends were trimmed by 4 bases and 5 bases, with 9 bases remaining between them. The CDR3 runs to 13 residues. The V gene's germline CDR1 is ENHRY and CDR2 SYGVKD. The CDR3 DNA is TGTGCCATCAGTGGTCAGGGAGATCAGCCCCAGCATTTT. Residues: CAISGQGDQPQHF.

This sequence joins TRBV25-1 and TRBJ1-2, with 7 bases matching TRBD1. The CDR3 is made up of 15 amino acids. Looked up from germline, CDR1 is MGHDK and CDR2 is SYGVNS. V was clipped by 1 base and J by 3 bases; unmatched bases: 5. DNA of the CDR3: TGTGCCAGCAGTGAATTGGGACAGAAAGACTATGGCTACACCTTC. Translated, it gives CASSELGQKDYGYTF.

The CDR3, as DNA: TGCGCCAGCAGCCGCCAGACCCCGGGGAGCACAGATACGCAGTATTTT. Amino acids: CASSRQTPGSTDTQYF. The genes are TRBV4-1 and TRBJ2-3; possible D gene TRBD2, 5 bases. V lost 4 bases to trimming and J lost 0 bases, with 14 bases between them. In germline, CDR1 is MGHRA, CDR2 YSYEKL. This CDR3 has 16 amino acids.

The V and J genes are TRBV5-1 and TRBJ1-3; D call uncertain. This CDR3 has 15 amino acids. CDR1 and CDR2 (germline): SGHRS, YFSETQ. V lost 2 bases, J lost 0 bases, and 9 bases lay in between. CDR3 sequence reads: CASSFGSVSGNTIYF. The CDR3 nucleotides are TGCGCCAGCAGCTTTGGATCTGTCTCTGGAAACACCATATATTTT.

A single count supports this clone. The J gene is TRBJ2-1, the V gene TRBV27, with 11 bases that match TRBD2. This CDR3 region has 17 residues. Germline V CDR1 and CDR2: MNHEY, SMNVEV (reference sequence). Trimming at V came to 2 bases and at J to 6 bases, leaving 9 bases not matched to a gene. CDR3 protein: CASSLALTSGTSNEQFF. CDR3 DNA: TGTGCCAGCAGTTTAGCTTTGACTAGCGGGACTTCCAATGAGCAGTTCTTC.

The rearrangement joins TRBV11-2 to TRBJ2-5; D uncertain. This CDR3 region has 11 residues. CDR1 is SGHAT, CDR2 FQNNGV, per germline. The germline V and J ends were trimmed by 5 bases and 5 bases, with 6 bases remaining between them. This CDR3 reads CASSQAETQYF. CDR3 DNA sequence: TGTGCCAGCAGCCAAGCGGAGACCCAGTACTTC. The full variable domain, its missing parts supplied by reference TRBV11-2 and TRBJ2-5, is EAGVAQSPRYKIIEKRQSVAFWCNPISGHATLYWYQQILGQGPKLLIQFQNNGVVDDSQLPKDRFSAERLKGVDSTLKIQPAKLEDSAVYLCASSQAETQYFGPGTRLLVL.

J is TRBJ2-5 and V is TRBV7-9; 11 positions agree with TRBD2. Per germline, CDR1 SEHNR and CDR2 FQNEAQ (reference sequence). The CDR3 spans 15 residues. Trimming took 5 bases from V and 4 from J; bases not matched to a gene: 6. The CDR3 protein is CASSLLAGAAETQYF. CDR3 nucleotide sequence: TGTGCCAGCAGCCTACTAGCGGGAGCGGCAGAGACCCAGTACTTC.

This CDR3 reads CASSQGARFDYEQYF. CDR3 in DNA: TGCGCCAGCAGCCAAGGAGCCCGATTTGACTACGAGCAGTACTTC. This chain connects TRBV4-3 to TRBJ2-7; no clear D gene. Deletions cut 1 base from V and 3 bases from J, with 13 bases between. Germline V CDR1 and CDR2: LGHNA, YSLEER. The CDR3 has 15 amino acids.

The J gene is TRBJ2-1, the V gene TRBV4-3; maybe TRBD2 (5 bases). Germline-derived CDR1 and CDR2 are LGHNA and YSLEER. V lost 0 bases to trimming and J lost 6 bases, with 15 bases between them. CDR3 length: 16 amino acids. CDR3 sequence: CASSQDVLRVPNEQFF. The CDR3 region has the DNA TGCGCCAGCAGCCAAGATGTCTTGCGGGTTCCCAATGAGCAGTTCTTC.

Concerning this clone: This same CDR3 is encoded by further DNA sequences in the sample. The chain couples TRBV9 to TRBJ2-2; TRBD2 agrees at 7 bases. CDR3 size: 15 residues. Germline CDR1 and CDR2: SGDLS and YYNGEE. V trimming: 2 bases; J trimming: 2 bases; junction bases outside the gene matches: 3. The CDR3 bases are TGTGCCAGCAGCGTGAGCGGGGCTAACACCGGGGAGCTGTTTTTT. Translation: CASSVSGANTGELFF.

The V and J genes are TRBV5-1 and TRBJ2-1, with D tentatively TRBD1 (7 bases). The V and J ends lost 4 bases and 5 bases respectively, with 16 bases between them. The CDR3 contains 15 residues. Germline V gene data show CDR1 as SGHRS and CDR2 as YFSETQ. The CDR3, as DNA: TGCGCCAGCAGCGGAGGGACAGTTTTACACAATGAGCAGTTCTTC. This codes for CASSGGTVLHNEQFF.

V usage is TRBV7-9 and J usage is TRBJ2-3; the match to TRBD1 covers 8 bases. The junction had 1 base not matched to a gene; V was cut back by 3 bases and J by 2 bases. This CDR3 spans 14 amino acids. The germline gives CDR1 SEHNR, CDR2 FQNEAQ (reference sequence). The CDR3 DNA sequence: TGTGCCAGCAGCTTCCAGGGGGCCACAGATACGCAGTATTTT. Translating gives CASSFQGATDTQYF.

This chain connects TRBV6-6 to TRBJ2-1; D gene ambiguous. V shed 5 bases and J shed 5 bases, with 4 bases lying between them. The germline V gene has CDR1 MNHNY and CDR2 SVGAGI (reference sequence). CDR3 length: 11 amino acids. CDR3 in DNA: TGTGCCAGCAGTCAAGACAATGAGCAGTTCTTC. Translation: CASSQDNEQFF.